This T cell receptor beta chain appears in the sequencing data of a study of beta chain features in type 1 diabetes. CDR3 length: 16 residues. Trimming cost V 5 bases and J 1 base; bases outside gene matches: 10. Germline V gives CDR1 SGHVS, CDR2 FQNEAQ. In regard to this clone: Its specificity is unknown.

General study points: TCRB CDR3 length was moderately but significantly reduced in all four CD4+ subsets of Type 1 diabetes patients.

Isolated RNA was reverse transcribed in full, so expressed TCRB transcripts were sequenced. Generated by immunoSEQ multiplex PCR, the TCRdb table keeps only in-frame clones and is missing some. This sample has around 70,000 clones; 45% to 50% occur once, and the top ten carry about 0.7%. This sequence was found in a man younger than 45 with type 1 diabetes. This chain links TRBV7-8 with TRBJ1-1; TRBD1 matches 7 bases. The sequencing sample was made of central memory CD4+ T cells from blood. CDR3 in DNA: TGTGCCAGCAGCCTCCAGGACAGGATGACGAACACTGAAGCTTTCTTT. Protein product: CASSLQDRMTNTEAFF.